These 15 T cell receptor beta chains were all obtained from the same sample, sequenced in a study of OX40 agonist ivuxolimab in advanced cancers. Using immunoSEQ multiplex PCR, the repertoire was profiled, and TCRdb retains in-frame clones only, with some absent. The data hold some 46,000 clones, with around 90% observed a single time. Sample: CD4+ or CD8+ T cells sorted from blood, taken in a trial of the OX40 agonist ivuxolimab. These receptors came from an adult with an advanced solid tumor such as melanoma, head and neck, liver or kidney cancer.

The chain couples TRBV6-5 to TRBJ1-1; D gene unclear. The germline V gene encodes CDR1 MNHEY and CDR2 SVGAGI. The ends were cut back, 0 bases at V and 5 bases at J, with 13 bases in the middle. CDR3 length equals 15 residues. The CDR3, as DNA: TGTGCCAGCAGTTACTCAGGCAGGCCTACAACTGAAGCTTTCTTT. This sequence encodes CASSYSGRPTTEAFF.

V is TRBV4-3 and J is TRBJ1-1; D possibly corresponds to TRBD1 (6 bases). V was pared by 2 bases and J by 5 bases, with 9 bases between. The CDR3 contains 13 residues. Germline lookup yields CDR1 LGHNA and CDR2 YSLEER. CDR3 DNA sequence: TGCGCCAGCAGCCAATCGAGGGGGACTGAAGCTTTCTTT. Amino acids: CASSQSRGTEAFF.

The chain carries TRBV27 and TRBJ2-3; 9 nucleotides line up with TRBD1. CDR1 and CDR2 from the germline V gene are MNHEY and SMNVEV (reference sequence). The V segment lost 5 bases and the J segment 14 bases; nucleotides outside the gene matches: 8. There are 12 residues in the CDR3. The CDR3 spells CASSLGGTGWYF. CDR3 nucleotide sequence: TGTGCCAGCAGTCTCGGAGGGACAGGGTGGTATTTT.

The V and J genes are TRBV27 and TRBJ2-2, with 7 nucleotides matching TRBD2. Germline values: CDR1 MNHEY, CDR2 SMNVEV (reference sequence). Losses at the gene ends were 2 bases for V and 5 bases for J; bases not matched to a gene: 5. The CDR3 is made up of 15 amino acids. The CDR3: CASSLALGGTGELFF. In DNA form, the CDR3 reads TGTGCCAGCAGTTTAGCCCTCGGGGGGACCGGGGAGCTGTTTTTT.

The chain uses TRBV4-3 and TRBJ2-7, with D perhaps TRBD2 (6 bases). CDR1 is LGHNA and CDR2 is YSLEER in the germline V gene. The CDR3 has 15 residues. Deletions cut 0 bases from V and 4 bases from J, with 13 bases between. Here the CDR3 reads CASSQEGLNFYEQYF. The CDR3 DNA follows: TGCGCCAGCAGCCAAGAGGGACTGAACTTTTACGAGCAGTACTTC.

The count of this clone is one. The CDR3 DNA is TGTGCCAGCAGCGTAGAGGGCACCACCTACGAGCAGTACTTC. Protein: CASSVEGTTYEQYF. The chain carries TRBV9 and TRBJ2-7, with D uncertain. The CDR3 consists of 14 residues. V was shortened by 0 bases and J by 2 bases, with 9 bases between the two germline ends. The germline CDR1 and CDR2 sequences are SGDLS and YYNGEE.

The rearrangement joins TRBV4-3 to TRBJ2-1; TRBD2 matches at 7 bases. CDR1 is LGHNA and CDR2 is YSLEER in the germline V gene. CDR3 length: 15 amino acids. J was trimmed by 4 bases and V by 4 bases; bases with no gene match: 7. CDR3 nucleotide sequence: TGCGCCAGCAGCCCTGGGACTACCTCTTACAATGAGCAGTTCTTC. Translation gives CASSPGTTSYNEQFF.

This chain links TRBV27 with TRBJ2-1, with D tentatively TRBD2 (5 bases). The CDR3 runs 12 residues. Germline V gene data show CDR1 as MNHEY and CDR2 as SMNVEV (reference sequence). The V end was cut by 6 bases, the J end by 10 bases, with 13 bases between. The CDR3 spells CASSPVREEQFF. The DNA of the CDR3 is TGTGCCAGCAGCCCAGTGAGGGAAGAGCAGTTCTTC.

The chain is built from TRBV7-9 and TRBJ2-7; 10 positions match TRBD2. The CDR3 length is 14 residues. The V gene's germline CDR1 is SEHNR and CDR2 FQNEAQ (reference sequence). The junction had 1 base not matched to a gene; V was cut back by 5 bases and J by 0 bases. CDR3 amino acids: CASSPSGGSYEQYF. The DNA of the CDR3 is TGTGCCAGCAGCCCTAGCGGGGGCTCCTACGAGCAGTACTTC.

In DNA, the CDR3 is TGCGCCAGCAGCCAAGGCTACAGGGGCGGGTACGAGCAGTACTTC. Encoded protein: CASSQGYRGGYEQYF. This rearrangement joins TRBV4-3 to TRBJ2-7, with TRBD1 matching 7 bases. The V gene end was trimmed by 1 base and the J gene end by 4 bases; junction bases not matched to a gene: 7. The CDR3 contains 15 residues. The germline V gene has CDR1 LGHNA and CDR2 YSLEER.

The V and J genes are TRBV7-3 and TRBJ1-1; 9 nucleotides agree with TRBD1. The CDR3 has 13 amino acids. Germline-derived CDR1 and CDR2 are SGHTA and FQGTGA. V was pared by 2 bases and J by 11 bases, with 6 bases of the junction left unmatched. The CDR3 DNA reads as TGTGCCAGCAGCTTAGGGGGGACAGGGAGGGCTTTCTTT. Translating gives CASSLGGTGRAFF.

The rearrangement links TRBV29-1 to TRBJ2-7; D uncertain. This CDR3 spans 12 amino acids. The V end lost 5 bases, the J end lost 2 bases, and 10 bases lay between the germline ends. Germline assignment: CDR1 SQVTM and CDR2 ANQGSEA. The CDR3 here is CSVRAGPYEQYF. The CDR3 DNA follows: TGCAGCGTTCGGGCAGGACCCTACGAGCAGTACTTC.

The chain uses TRBV29-1 and TRBJ2-7; D not resolved. V was clipped by 4 bases and J by 2 bases, with 15 bases between them. The CDR3 totals 14 residues. Germline V gene sequence: CDR1 SQVTM, CDR2 ANQGSEA. The CDR3 nucleotides are TGCAGCGTTGTTGAGACTTACCTCCCCTACGAGCAGTACTTC. Protein sequence: CSVVETYLPYEQYF.

The chain employs TRBV11-3 and TRBJ2-1; TRBD2 matches 10 bases. V was clipped by 5 bases and J by 5 bases; unmatched bases: 6. Germline CDR1 is SGHNT and CDR2 is YENEEA. The CDR3 extends over 15 amino acids. The chain's CDR3 is CASSVSGGQDNEQFF. The CDR3 DNA is TGTGCCAGCAGCGTTAGCGGGGGGCAGGACAATGAGCAGTTCTTC.

The V and J genes are TRBV6-6 and TRBJ1-5, with D tentatively TRBD1 (5 bases). Germline values: CDR1 MNHNY, CDR2 SVGAGI (reference sequence). The CDR3 totals 13 residues. V was cut by 8 bases and J by 1 base, with 9 bases left in between. CDR3 DNA: TGTGCCAGCGCCGGGGCGAGCAATCAGCCCCAGCATTTT. Protein sequence: CASAGASNQPQHF.